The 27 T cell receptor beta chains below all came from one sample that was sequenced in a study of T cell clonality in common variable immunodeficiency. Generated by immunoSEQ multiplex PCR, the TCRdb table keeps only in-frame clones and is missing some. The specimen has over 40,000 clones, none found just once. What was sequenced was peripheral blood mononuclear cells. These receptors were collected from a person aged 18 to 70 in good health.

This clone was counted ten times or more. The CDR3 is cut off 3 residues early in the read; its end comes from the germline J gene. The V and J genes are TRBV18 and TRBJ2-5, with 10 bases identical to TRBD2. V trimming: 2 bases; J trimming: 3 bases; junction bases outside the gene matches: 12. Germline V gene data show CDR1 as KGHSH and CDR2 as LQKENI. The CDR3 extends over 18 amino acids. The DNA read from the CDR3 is TGTGCCAGCTCACCAAAAGGTTGGAATAGCGGGGGGAAAGAGACC. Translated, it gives CASSPKGWNSGGKET. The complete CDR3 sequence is CASSPKGWNSGGKETQYF.

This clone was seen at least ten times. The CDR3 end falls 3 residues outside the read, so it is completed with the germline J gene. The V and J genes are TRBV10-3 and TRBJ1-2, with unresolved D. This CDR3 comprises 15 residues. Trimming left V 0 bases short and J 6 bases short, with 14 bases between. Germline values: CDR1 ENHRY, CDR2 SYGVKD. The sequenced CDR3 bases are TGTGCCATCAGTGAGTCTACCCCAGGAGGCAATGGC. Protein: CAISESTPGGNG. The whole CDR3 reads CAISESTPGGNGYTF.

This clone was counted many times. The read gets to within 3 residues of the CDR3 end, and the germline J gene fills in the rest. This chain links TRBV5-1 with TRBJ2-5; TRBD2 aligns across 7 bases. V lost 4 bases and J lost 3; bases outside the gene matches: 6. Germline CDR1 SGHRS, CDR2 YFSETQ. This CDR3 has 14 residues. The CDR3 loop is CASSQGLEKETQYF. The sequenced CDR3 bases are TGCGCCAGCAGCCAAGGACTAGAAAAAGAGACC.

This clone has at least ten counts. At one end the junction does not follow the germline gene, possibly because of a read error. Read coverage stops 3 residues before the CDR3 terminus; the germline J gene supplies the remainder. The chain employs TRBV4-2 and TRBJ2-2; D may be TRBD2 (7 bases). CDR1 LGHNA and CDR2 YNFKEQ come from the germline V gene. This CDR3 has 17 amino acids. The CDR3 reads CASSHPSGGVNTGELFF. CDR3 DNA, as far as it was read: TGCGCCAGCAGCCATCCCTCGGGGGGCGTGAACACCGGGGAG.

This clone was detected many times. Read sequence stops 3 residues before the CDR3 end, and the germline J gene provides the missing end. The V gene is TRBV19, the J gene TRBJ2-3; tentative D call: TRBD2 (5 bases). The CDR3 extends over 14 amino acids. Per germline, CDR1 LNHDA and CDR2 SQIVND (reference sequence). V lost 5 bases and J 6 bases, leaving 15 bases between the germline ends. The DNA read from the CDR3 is TGTGCCAGTAGTGCACTCACTAGTACCGATACG. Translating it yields CASSALTSTDT. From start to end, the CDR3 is CASSALTSTDTQYF. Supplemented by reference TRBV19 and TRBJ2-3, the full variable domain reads DGGITQSPKYLFRKEGQNVTLSCEQNLNHDAMYWYRQDPGQGLRLIYYSQIVNDFQKGDIAEGYSVSREKKESFPLTVTSAQKNPTAFYLCASSALTSTDTQYFGPGTRLTVL.

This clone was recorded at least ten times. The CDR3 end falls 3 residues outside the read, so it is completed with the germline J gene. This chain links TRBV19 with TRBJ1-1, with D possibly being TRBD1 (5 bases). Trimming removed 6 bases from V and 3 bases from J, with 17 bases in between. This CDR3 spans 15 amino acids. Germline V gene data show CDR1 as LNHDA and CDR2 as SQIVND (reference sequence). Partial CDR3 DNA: TGTGCCAGTAGCACCGCCGGCAGGGCCCACACTGAA. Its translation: CASSTAGRAHTE. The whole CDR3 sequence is CASSTAGRAHTEAFF.

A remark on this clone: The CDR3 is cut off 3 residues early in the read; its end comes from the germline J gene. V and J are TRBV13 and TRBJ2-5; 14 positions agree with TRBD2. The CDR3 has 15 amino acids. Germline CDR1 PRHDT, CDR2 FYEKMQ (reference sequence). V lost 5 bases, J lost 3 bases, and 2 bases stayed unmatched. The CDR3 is CASSPGLAGEETQYF. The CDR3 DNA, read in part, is TGTGCCAGCAGCCCGGGACTAGCGGGGGAAGAGACC.

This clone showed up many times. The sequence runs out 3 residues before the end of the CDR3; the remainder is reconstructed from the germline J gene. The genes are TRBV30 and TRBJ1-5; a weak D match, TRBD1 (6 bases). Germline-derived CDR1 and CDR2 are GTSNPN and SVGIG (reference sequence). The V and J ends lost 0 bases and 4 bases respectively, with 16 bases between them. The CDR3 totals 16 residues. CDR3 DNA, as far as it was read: TGTGCCTGGAGTGTTGGCAACTTCAGGGGAAATCAGCCC. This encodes CAWSVGNFRGNQP. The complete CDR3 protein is CAWSVGNFRGNQPQHF. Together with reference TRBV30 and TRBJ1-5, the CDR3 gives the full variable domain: SQTIHQWPATLVQPVGSPLSLECTVEGTSNPNLYWYRQAAGRGLQLLFYSVGIGQISSEVPQNLSASRPQDRQFILSSKKLLLSDSGFYLCAWSVGNFRGNQPQHFGDGTRLSIL.

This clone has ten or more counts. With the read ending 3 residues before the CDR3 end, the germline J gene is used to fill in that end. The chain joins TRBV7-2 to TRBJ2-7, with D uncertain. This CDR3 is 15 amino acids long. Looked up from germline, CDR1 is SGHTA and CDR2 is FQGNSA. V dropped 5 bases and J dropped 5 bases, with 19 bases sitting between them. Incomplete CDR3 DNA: TGTGCCAGCAGCCTAGGAGCCCTAGTGTCCCACGAG. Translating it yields CASSLGALVSHE. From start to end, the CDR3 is CASSLGALVSHEQYF.

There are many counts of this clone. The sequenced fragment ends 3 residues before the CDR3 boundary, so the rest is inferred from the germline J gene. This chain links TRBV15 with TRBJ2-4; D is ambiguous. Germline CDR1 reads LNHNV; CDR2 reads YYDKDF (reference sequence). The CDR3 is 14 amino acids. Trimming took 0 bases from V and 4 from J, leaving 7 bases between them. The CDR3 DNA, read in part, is TGTGCCACCAGCAGAGATGTCAGTAAAAACATT. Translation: CATSRDVSKNI. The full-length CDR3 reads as CATSRDVSKNIQYF. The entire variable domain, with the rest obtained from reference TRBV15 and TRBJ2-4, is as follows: DAMVIQNPRYQVTQFGKPVTLSCSQTLNHNVMYWYQQKSSQAPKLLFHYYDKDFNNEADTPDNFQSRRPNTSFCFLDIRSPGLGDTAMYLCATSRDVSKNIQYFGAGTRLSVL.

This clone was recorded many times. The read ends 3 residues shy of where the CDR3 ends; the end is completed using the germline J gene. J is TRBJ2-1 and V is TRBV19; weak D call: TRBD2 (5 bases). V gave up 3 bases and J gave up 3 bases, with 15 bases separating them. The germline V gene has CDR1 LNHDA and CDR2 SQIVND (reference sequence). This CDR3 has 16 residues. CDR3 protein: CASSIFSLASYNEQFF. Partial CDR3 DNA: TGTGCCAGTAGTATTTTTTCTCTAGCCAGCTACAATGAG. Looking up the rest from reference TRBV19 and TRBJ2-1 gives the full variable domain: DGGITQSPKYLFRKEGQNVTLSCEQNLNHDAMYWYRQDPGQGLRLIYYSQIVNDFQKGDIAEGYSVSREKKESFPLTVTSAQKNPTAFYLCASSIFSLASYNEQFFGPGTRLTVL.

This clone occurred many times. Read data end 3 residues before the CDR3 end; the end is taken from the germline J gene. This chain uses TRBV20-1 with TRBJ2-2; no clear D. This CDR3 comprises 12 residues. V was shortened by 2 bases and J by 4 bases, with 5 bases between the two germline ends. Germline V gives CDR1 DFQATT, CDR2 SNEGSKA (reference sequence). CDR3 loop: CSARQSTGELFF. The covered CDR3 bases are TGCAGTGCTAGACAGAGCACCGGGGAG.

CDR3 loop: CASSPPPTGGAKNEQFF. CDR3 DNA (partial): TGCGCCAGCAGCCCACCCCCAACAGGGGGCGCGAAGAATGAG. J is TRBJ2-1 and V is TRBV5-1; TRBD1 aligns across 9 bases. Sequencing ends 3 residues short of the CDR3 end; the germline J gene provides the rest. The CDR3 consists of 17 residues. CDR1 and CDR2 (germline): SGHRS, YFSETQ. V gave up 4 bases and J gave up 7 bases; unmatched junction bases: 15.

CDR3 protein: CASSAGSSGNTIYF. The CDR3 DNA, read in part, is TGTGCCAGCTCGGCAGGGAGCTCTGGAAACACC. The chain uses TRBV18 and TRBJ1-3; perhaps TRBD1 as D (5 bases). The read falls 3 residues short of the CDR3 end, and the missing part is taken from the germline J gene. V was clipped by 6 bases and J by 0 bases, with 9 bases between them. Germline lookup yields CDR1 KGHSH and CDR2 LQKENI. There are 14 residues in the CDR3.

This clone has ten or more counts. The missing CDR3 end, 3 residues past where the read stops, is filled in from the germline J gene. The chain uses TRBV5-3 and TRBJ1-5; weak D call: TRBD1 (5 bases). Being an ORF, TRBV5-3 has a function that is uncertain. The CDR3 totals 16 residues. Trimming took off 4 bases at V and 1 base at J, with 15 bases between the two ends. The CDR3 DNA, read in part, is TGTGCCAGAAGCCTTCACGGGTACAGGAGCAATCAGCCC. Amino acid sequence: CARSLHGYRSNQP. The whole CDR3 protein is CARSLHGYRSNQPQHF.

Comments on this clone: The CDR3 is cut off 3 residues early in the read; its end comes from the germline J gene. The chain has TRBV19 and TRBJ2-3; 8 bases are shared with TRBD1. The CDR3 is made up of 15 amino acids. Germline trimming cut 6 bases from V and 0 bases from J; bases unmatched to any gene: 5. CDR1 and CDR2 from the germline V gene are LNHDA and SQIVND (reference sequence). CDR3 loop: CASSTGGPSTDTQYF. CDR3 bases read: TGTGCCAGTAGCACAGGGGGTCCTAGCACAGATACG.

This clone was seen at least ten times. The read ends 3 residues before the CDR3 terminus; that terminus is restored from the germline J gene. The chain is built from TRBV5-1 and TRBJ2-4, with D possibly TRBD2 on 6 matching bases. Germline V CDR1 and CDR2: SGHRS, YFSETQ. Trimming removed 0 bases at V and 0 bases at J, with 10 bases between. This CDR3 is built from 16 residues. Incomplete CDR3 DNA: TGCGCCAGCAGCTTGGTGGCGGGGATAGCCAAAAACATT. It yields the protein CASSLVAGIAKNI. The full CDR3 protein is CASSLVAGIAKNIQYF.

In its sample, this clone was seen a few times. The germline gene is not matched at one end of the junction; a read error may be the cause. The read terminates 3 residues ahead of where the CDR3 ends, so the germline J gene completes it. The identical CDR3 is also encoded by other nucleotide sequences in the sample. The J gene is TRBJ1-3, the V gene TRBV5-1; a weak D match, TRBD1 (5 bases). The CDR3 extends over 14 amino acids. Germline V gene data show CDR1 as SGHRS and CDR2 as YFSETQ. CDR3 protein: CASREGFSGNTIYF. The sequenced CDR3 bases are TGCGCCAGCAGGGAGGGGTTCTCTGGAAACACG. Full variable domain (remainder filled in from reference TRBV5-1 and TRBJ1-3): KAGVTQTPRYLIKTRGQQVTLSCSPISGHRSVSWYQQTPGQGLQFLFEYFSETQRNKGNFPGRFSGRQFSNSRSEMNVSTLELGDSALYLCASREGFSGNTIYFGEGSWLTVV.

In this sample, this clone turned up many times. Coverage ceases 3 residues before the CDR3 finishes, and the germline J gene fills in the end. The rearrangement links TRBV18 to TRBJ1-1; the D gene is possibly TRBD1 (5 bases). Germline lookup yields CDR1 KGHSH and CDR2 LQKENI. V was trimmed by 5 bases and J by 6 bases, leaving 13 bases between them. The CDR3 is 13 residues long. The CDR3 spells CASSDSLSAEAFF. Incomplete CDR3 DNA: TGTGCCAGCTCAGACAGCTTAAGCGCTGAA.

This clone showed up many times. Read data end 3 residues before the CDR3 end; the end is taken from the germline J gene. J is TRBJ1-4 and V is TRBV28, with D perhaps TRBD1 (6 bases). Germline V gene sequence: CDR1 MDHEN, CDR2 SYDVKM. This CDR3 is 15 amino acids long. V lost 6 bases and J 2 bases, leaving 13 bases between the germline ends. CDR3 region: CASSPPGATNEKLFF. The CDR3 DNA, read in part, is TGTGCCAGCAGCCCCCCAGGGGCGACTAATGAAAAA.

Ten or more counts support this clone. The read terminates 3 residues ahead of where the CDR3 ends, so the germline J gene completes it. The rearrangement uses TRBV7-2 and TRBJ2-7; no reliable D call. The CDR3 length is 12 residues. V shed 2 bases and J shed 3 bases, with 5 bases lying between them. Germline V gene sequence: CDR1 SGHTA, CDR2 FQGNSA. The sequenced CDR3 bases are TGTGCCAGCAGCTTAAGTAGCTACGAG. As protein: CASSLSSYE. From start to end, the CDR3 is CASSLSSYEQYF.

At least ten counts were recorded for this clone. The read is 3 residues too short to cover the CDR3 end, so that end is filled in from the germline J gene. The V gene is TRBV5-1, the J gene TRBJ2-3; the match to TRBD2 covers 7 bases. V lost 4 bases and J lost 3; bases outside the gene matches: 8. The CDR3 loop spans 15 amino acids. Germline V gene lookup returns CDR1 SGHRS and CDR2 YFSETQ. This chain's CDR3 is CASSGGGLFTDTQYF. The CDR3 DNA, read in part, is TGCGCCAGCAGCGGGGGGGGACTCTTTACAGATACG.

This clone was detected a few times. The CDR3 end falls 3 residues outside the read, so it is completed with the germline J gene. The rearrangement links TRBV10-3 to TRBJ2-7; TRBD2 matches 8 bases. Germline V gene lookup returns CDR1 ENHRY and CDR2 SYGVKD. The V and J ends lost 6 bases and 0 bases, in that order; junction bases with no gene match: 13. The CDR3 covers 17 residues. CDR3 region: CAISPFTSGFSSYEQYF. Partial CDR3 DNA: TGTGCCATCAGCCCCTTTACTAGCGGCTTTAGCTCCTACGAG.

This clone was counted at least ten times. The CDR3 region is CASSLGRHEQFF. The CDR3 DNA, read in part, is TGCGCCAGCAGCTTGGGAAGGCATGAG. The chain links TRBV5-1 to TRBJ2-1; the D is unclear. The read ends 3 residues before the CDR3 terminus; that terminus is restored from the germline J gene. The germline V gene encodes CDR1 SGHRS and CDR2 YFSETQ. V was clipped by 0 bases and J by 8 bases, with 6 bases between them. The CDR3 extends over 12 amino acids.

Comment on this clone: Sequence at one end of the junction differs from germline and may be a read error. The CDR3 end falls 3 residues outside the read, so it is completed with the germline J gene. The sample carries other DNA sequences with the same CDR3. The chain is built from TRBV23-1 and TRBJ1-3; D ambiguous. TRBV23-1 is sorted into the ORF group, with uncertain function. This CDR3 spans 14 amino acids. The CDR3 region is CASSSAGSGNTIYF. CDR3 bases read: TGCGCCAGCAGTTCGGCGGGGTCAGGAAACACA.

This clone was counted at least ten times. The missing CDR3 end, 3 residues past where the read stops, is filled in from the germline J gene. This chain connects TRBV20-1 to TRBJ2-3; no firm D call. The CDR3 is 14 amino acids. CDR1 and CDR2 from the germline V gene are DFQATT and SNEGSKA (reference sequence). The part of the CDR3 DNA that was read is TGCAGTGCTGTCCCAGCATATAGCAATCAGCCG. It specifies CSAVPAYSNQP. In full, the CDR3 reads CSAVPAYSNQPQYF.

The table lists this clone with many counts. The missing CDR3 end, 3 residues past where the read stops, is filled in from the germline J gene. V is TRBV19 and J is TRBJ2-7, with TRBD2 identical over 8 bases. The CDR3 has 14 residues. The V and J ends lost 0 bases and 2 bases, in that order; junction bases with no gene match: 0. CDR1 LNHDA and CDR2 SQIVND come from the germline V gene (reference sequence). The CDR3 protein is CASSIEAGAYEQYF. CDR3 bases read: TGTGCCAGTAGTATAGAAGCGGGGGCCTACGAG. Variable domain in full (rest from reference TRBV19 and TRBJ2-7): DGGITQSPKYLFRKEGQNVTLSCEQNLNHDAMYWYRQDPGQGLRLIYYSQIVNDFQKGDIAEGYSVSREKKESFPLTVTSAQKNPTAFYLCASSIEAGAYEQYFGPGTRLTVT.